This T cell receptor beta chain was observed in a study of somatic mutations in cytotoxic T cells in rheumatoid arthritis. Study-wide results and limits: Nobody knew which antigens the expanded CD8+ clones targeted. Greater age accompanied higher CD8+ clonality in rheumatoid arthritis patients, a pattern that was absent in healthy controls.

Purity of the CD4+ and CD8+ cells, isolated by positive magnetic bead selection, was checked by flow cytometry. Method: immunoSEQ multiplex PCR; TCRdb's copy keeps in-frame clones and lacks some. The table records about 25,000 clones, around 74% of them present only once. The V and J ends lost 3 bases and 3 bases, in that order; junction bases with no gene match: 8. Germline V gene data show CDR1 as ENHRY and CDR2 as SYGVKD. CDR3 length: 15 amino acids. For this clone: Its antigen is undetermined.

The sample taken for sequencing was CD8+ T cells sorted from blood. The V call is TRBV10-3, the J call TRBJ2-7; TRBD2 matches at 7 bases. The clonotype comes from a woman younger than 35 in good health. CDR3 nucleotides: TGTGCCATCAGTGAATCGGCGGGAGTACTCTACGAGCAGTACTTC. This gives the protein CAISESAGVLYEQYF.